The rows below give T cell receptor beta chains drawn from one sample of a study of T cell responses to AZD1222 COVID-19 vaccine. The data were produced by immunoSEQ multiplex PCR, yet TCRdb's version contains in-frame clones alone and is incomplete. The table has over 110,000 clones, about 92% seen once; the top ten hold roughly 3.1%. This sample comprised peripheral blood, obtained on day 0 of AZD1222 vaccination. Receptors were obtained from an adult in good health. Each CDR3 is given with its conserved first and last residue. The D gene is left open where the match is weak. Clone size appears in some rows only: once, few, many, or a class for an expanded clone.

>NA|TRBJ2-3|TRBV2|NA
TGTGCCAGCCTCCCCCGGCGGGCTGAGGCGAGTACGCAGTATTTT
CASLPRRAEASTQYF
>NA|TRBJ1-3|TRBV30|NA
TGTGCCTGGAGTTGGGGGTCTGGAAACACCATATATTTT
CAWSWGSGNTIYF
>NA|TRBJ1-4|TRBV5-4|NA
TGTGCCAGCAGCTTGGGACTGGATGCAACTAATGAAAAACTGTTTTTT
CASSLGLDATNEKLFF
>NA|TRBJ2-3|TRBV25-1|TRBD1
TGTGCCAGCAGTCATAGGGGGCTAAGCACAGATACGCAGTATTTT
CASSHRGLSTDTQYF
>once|TRBJ2-5|TRBV5-5|TRBD2
TGTGCCAGCAGCTTAGTATTGTTTTTAGCGGGACACCAAGAGACCCAGTACTTC
CASSLVLFLAGHQETQYF
>NA|TRBJ2-2|TRBV9|NA
TGTGCCAGCAGCGTAGATACCGGGGAGCTGTTTTTT
CASSVDTGELFF
>NA|TRBJ2-1|TRBV5-1|TRBD2
TGCGCCAGCAGCCTTGGACTAGCGGGGAATAATGAGCAGTTCTTC
CASSLGLAGNNEQFF
>NA|TRBJ2-5|TRBV19|TRBD1
TGTGCCAGTAGGGGTACCGGGACAGGGGAAGAGACCCAGTACTTC
CASRGTGTGEETQYF
>once|TRBJ1-1|TRBV29-1|NA
TGCAGCGTTGAAGATCTAAGGACTGAAGCTTTCTTT
CSVEDLRTEAFF
>NA|TRBJ2-1|TRBV7-9|TRBD2
TGTGCCAGCAGCCTCGGGACTAGCGGCGAGCAGTTCTTC
CASSLGTSGEQFF
>NA|TRBJ1-1|TRBV30|TRBD1
TGTGCCTGGAGGATTACAGGGGGAACTGAAGCTTTCTTT
CAWRITGGTEAFF
>NA|TRBJ2-2|TRBV7-3|TRBD1
TGTGCCAGCAGCTTTGGGGACAGGGACTCCGGGGAGCTGTTTTTT
CASSFGDRDSGELFF
>NA|TRBJ2-1|TRBV9|NA
TGTGCCAGCAGCGCTAGCGACTCCTACAATGAGCAGTTCTTC
CASSASDSYNEQFF
>NA|TRBJ1-5|TRBV6-5|NA
TGTGCCAGCGGCAGACTCAATCAGCCCCAGCATTTT
CASGRLNQPQHF
>NA|TRBJ1-5|TRBV6-5|NA
TGTGCCAGCTGGAGGGGCGCCGGACAGCCCCAGCATTTT
CASWRGAGQPQHF
>once|TRBJ1-3|TRBV5-1|NA
TGCGCCAGCAGTTCATCTACCTCTGGAAACACCATATATTTT
CASSSSTSGNTIYF
>NA|TRBJ1-3|TRBV6-5|TRBD1
TGTGCCAGCAGCCAGACAGGGTTCACCATATATTTT
CASSQTGFTIYF
>once|TRBJ1-5|TRBV19|TRBD1
TGTGCCAGTAGTGAGACAGGGGGAGGTAATCAGCCCCAGCATTTT
CASSETGGGNQPQHF
>NA|TRBJ1-1|TRBV6-1|NA
TGTGCCAGCAGTGAAGTCGGTGTTAGAGCTTTCTTT
CASSEVGVRAFF
>NA|TRBJ1-6|TRBV5-4|NA
TGTGCCAGCAGCTGGGTCGGGTCACCCCTCCACTTT
CASSWVGSPLHF
>NA|TRBJ2-7|TRBV27|NA
TGTGCCAGCACCCCCCCGGGGGCCTCCTACGAGCAGTACTTC
CASTPPGASYEQYF
>once|TRBJ2-2|TRBV14|NA
TGTGCCAGCAGCCAAGTGGACACCGGGGAGCTGTTTTTT
CASSQVDTGELFF
>NA|TRBJ2-5|TRBV28|TRBD2
TGTGCCAGCAGTTATAAGGCCGGACTAGCGGACCAAGAGACCCAGTACTTC
CASSYKAGLADQETQYF
>once|TRBJ1-1|TRBV10-2|NA
TGCGCCAGCAGTGTACAGGGTGGTGGCACTGAAGCTTTCTTT
CASSVQGGGTEAFF
>NA|TRBJ2-7|TRBV5-8|TRBD1
TGTGCCAGCAGCTTGGGGAACACAGGGGTATTGAACGAGCAGTACTTC
CASSLGNTGVLNEQYF
>NA|TRBJ2-7|TRBV25-1|NA
TGTGCCAGCAGTGAAGCCTGGGAGCAGTACTTC
CASSEAWEQYF
>NA|TRBJ1-1|TRBV2|NA
TGTGCCAGCAGGTACAGGATAGGCACTGAAGCTTTCTTT
CASRYRIGTEAFF
>NA|TRBJ1-4|TRBV9|NA
TGTGCCAGCAGCGTAGGGACAGCTGCAACTAATGAAAAACTGTTTTTT
CASSVGTAATNEKLFF
>once|TRBJ2-1|TRBV30|TRBD2
TGTGCCCCGGCAGACGGACTAGCCACCCGAGCCACCGAGAATGAGCAGTTCTTC
CAPADGLATRATENEQFF
>NA|TRBJ1-4|TRBV7-9|NA
TGTGCCAGCAGCTTGAATACAGGGGAAAAACTGTTTTTT
CASSLNTGEKLFF
>few|TRBJ1-2|TRBV6-2/TRBV6-3|NA
TGTGCCAGCAGCCTCAAATTCTATGGCTACACCTTC
CASSLKFYGYTF